The clone carrying this T cell receptor beta chain was picked up one time. Its antigen remains unidentified. Germline CDR1 and CDR2: LNHDA and SQIVND (reference sequence). Deletions cut 4 bases from V and 4 bases from J, with 13 bases between. The CDR3 runs 14 residues. The record originates from a study of cytomegalovirus exposure and HLA in healthy donors. Study-level findings and limits: Later work found most CMV-associated TCR beta chains apparently HLA-restricted. Researchers left out some V segments, among them TRBV6-2 and TRBV6-3, as indistinguishable. According to the study, roughly 160 TCR beta chains were cytomegalovirus-associated. Within an earlier analysis, most TCR beta V segments proved productive either about 87% or about 30% of the time.

The PCR was carried out with 60 Vbeta primers and 13 Jbeta primers. This table comes from immunoSEQ multiplex PCR, and its TCRdb copy is limited to in-frame clones, with some not included. The table includes about 120,000 clones, 65% to 80% detected once. The sequenced material came from PBMCs. The source is a female donor in good health and CMV-seronegative. The chain carries TRBV19 and TRBJ2-5; a possible D gene is TRBD1 (6 bases). This CDR3 reads CASSTYRVRETQYF. The CDR3 DNA follows: TGTGCCAGTAGTACCTACAGGGTTCGAGAGACCCAGTACTTC.